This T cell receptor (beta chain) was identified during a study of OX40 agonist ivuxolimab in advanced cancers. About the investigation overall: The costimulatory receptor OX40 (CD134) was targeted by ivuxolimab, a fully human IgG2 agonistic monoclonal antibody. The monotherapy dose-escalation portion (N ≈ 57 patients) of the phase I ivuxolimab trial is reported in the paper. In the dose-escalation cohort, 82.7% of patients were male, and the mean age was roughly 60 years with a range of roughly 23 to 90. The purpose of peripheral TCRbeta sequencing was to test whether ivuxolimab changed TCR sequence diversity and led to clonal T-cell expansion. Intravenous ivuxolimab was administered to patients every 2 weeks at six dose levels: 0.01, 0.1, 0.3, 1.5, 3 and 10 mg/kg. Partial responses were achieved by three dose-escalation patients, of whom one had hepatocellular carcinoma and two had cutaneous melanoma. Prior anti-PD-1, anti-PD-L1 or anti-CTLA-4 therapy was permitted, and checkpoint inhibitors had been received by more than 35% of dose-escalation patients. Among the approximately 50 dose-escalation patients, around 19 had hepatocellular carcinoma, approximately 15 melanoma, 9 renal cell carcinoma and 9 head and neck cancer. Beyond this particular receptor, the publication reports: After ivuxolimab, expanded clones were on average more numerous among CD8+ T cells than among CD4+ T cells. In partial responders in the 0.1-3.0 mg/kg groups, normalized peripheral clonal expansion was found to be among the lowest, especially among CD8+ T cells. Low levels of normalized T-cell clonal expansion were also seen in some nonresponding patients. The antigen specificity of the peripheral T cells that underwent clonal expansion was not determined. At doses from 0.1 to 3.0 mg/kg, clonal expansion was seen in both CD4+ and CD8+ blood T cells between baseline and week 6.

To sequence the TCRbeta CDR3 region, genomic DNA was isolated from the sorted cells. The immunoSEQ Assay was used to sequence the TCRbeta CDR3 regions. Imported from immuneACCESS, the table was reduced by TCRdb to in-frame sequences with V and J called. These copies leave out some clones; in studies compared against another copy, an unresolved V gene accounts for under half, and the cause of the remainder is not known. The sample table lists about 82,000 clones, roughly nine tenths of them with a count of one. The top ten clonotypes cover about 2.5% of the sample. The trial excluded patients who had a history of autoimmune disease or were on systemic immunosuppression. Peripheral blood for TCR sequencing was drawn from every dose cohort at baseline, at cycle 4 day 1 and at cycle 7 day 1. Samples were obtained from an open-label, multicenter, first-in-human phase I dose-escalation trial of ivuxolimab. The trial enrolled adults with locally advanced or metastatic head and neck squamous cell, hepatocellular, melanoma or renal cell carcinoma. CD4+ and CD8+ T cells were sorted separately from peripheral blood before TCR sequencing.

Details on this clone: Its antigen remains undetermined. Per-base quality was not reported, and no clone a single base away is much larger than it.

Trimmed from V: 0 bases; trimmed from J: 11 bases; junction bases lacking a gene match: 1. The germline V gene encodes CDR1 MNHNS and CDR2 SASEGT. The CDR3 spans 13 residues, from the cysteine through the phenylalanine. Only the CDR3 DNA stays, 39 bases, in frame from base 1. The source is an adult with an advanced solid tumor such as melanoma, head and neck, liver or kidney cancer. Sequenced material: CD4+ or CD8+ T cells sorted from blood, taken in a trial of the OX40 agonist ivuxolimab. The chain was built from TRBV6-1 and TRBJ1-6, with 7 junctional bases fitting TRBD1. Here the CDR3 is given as CASSEADRTPLHF. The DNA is TGTGCCAGCAGTGAAGCGGACAGGACACCCCTCCACTTT.